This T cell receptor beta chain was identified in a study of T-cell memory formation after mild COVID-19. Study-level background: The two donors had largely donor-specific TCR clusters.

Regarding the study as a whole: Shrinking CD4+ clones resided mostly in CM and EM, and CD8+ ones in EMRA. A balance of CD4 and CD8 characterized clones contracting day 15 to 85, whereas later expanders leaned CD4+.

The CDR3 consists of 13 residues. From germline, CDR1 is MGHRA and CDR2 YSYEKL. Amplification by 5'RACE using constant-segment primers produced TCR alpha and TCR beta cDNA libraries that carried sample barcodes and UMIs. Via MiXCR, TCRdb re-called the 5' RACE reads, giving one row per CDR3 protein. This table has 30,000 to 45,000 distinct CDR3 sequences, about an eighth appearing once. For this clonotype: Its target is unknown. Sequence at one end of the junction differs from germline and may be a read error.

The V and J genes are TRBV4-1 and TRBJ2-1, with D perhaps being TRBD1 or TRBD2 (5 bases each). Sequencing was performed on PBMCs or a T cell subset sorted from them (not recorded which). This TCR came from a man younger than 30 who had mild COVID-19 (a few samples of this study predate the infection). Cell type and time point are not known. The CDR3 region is CASIQDREGPGLF. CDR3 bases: TGCGCCAGCATCCAAGATCGCGAGGGGCCCGGACTCTTC.